This T cell receptor (beta chain) is drawn from a study of blood T cell repertoires in COVID-19 (dated by TCRdb to the early 2020s). Background on the whole study: Collaborator samples came from the United States, Italy and Spain and covered acute and convalescent phases of COVID-19. Where available, HLA class I and class II types were taken from metadata supplied by the sample provider and were not determined by assay-based typing. The samples were drawn from two sources: the first 160 participants of the ongoing ImmuneRACE study, and 950 to 1,500 subjects contributed by 6 global collaborators. Nearly every sample came with metadata listing a de-identified subject ID, COVID-19 status, age in years and sex. The material from the prospective study consisted of cDNA or gDNA derived from T cells, B-cell-depleted T cells, or PBMCs. Deeply sampled blood TCRbeta repertoires from subjects exposed to, actively infected with, or recovered from COVID-19 were included in the dataset. The repertoires were released in a freely available public database meant as a resource for research on the immune response to SARS-CoV-2.

TCRbeta CDR3 regions were amplified from genomic DNA by means of the immunoSEQ Assay, a bias-controlled multiplex PCR. As for how the authors treated the data: The number of nucleated cells in each sample was estimated from the amplification of reference gene primers within the assay. To quantify the absolute abundance of each unique TCRbeta CDR3 rearrangement, sequence reads were collapsed and filtered. For each sample, productive Simpson clonality was calculated as the square root of Simpson's diversity index over productive rearrangements. This immuneACCESS table, as held by TCRdb, lists in-frame sequences with V and J called but not all clones. Of the missing ones, under half trace to an unresolved V gene in checked studies; the others have no known cause. For V, J and clone size, that table is used; D and trimming come from the DNA. The sample profile shows fewer than 100,000 clones; under 85% of them were found once. The ten largest clones take up around a quarter of the sample.

The full study reports these points: Clinical and demographic metadata were provided uncurated, with the amount varying by source and participant.

This clone was recorded only once. Its antigen is still unknown. No base-level quality is on record; no much larger clone is a single base apart. The CDR3, from cysteine to phenylalanine, totals 21 residues. The entry retains the CDR3 DNA only, 63 bases that are in frame from base 1. According to the germline V gene (reference sequence), CDR1 reads LNHDA and CDR2 reads SQIVND. At the junction V is shortened by 2 bases and J by 2 bases, with 31 bases in between. The collaborating institutions used their own protocols to collect whole blood in K2EDTA tubes. For TCRbeta analysis, collaborator samples were shipped as frozen whole blood, as isolated PBMCs, or as DNA extracted from either sample type.

The sequence came from a man between 65 and 80 years old with acute or convalescent COVID-19. This chain is built from TRBV19 and TRBJ2-7; TRBD2 is a weak D gene call, 5 bases matching. The sample taken for sequencing was peripheral blood. The CDR3 sequence is CASSIPLLSKADFTAPYEQYF. At the DNA level, the sequence is TGTGCCAGTAGTATACCCCTTTTGTCCAAGGCGGACTTCACAGCCCCCTACGAGCAGTACTTC. Here the CDR3 is joined to the reference TRBV19 and TRBJ2-7 genes, and the full variable domain is: DGGITQSPKYLFRKEGQNVTLSCEQNLNHDAMYWYRQDPGQGLRLIYYSQIVNDFQKGDIAEGYSVSREKKESFPLTVTSAQKNPTAFYLCASSIPLLSKADFTAPYEQYFGPGTRLTVT.